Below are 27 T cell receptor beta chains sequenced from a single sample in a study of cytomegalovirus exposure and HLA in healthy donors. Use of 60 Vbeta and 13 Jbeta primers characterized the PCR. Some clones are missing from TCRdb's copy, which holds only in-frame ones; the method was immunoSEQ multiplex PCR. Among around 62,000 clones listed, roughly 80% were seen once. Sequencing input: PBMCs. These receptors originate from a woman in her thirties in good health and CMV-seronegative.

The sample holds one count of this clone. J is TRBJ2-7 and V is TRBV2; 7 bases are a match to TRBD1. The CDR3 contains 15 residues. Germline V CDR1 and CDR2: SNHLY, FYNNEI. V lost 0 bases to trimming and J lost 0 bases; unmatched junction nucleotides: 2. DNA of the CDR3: TGTGCCAGCAGTGAAGCGGGACAGCCCTCCTACGAGCAGTACTTC. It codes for CASSEAGQPSYEQYF.

The CDR3 reads CATSRDMGAKQRNYGYTF. CDR3 DNA sequence: TGTGCCACCAGCAGAGATATGGGGGCGAAGCAGAGGAACTATGGCTACACCTTC. The chain is built from TRBV15 and TRBJ1-2, with D perhaps matching TRBD1 (6 bases). The length of the CDR3 is 18 residues. Trimming left V 0 bases short and J 2 bases short, with 19 bases between. Germline values: CDR1 LNHNV, CDR2 YYDKDF (reference sequence).

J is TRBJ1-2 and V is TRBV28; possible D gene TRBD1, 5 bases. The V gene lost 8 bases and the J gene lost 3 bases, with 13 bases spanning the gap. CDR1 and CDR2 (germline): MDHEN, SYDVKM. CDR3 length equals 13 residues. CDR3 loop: CASSTQGHYGYTF. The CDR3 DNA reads TGTGCCAGCTCGACCCAGGGTCACTATGGCTACACCTTC.

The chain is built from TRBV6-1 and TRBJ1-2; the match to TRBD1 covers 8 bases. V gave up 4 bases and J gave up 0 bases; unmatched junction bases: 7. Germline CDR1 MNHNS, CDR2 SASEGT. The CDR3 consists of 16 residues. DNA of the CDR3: TGTGCCAGCAGTGCGGGACAGGCCGTCGCTAACTATGGCTACACCTTC. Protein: CASSAGQAVANYGYTF.

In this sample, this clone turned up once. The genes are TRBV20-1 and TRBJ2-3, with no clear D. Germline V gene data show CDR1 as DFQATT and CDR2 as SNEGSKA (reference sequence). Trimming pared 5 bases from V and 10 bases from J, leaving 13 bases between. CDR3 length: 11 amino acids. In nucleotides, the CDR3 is TGCAGTGCTCTTACTCCTTTCGCGCAGTATTTT. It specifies CSALTPFAQYF.

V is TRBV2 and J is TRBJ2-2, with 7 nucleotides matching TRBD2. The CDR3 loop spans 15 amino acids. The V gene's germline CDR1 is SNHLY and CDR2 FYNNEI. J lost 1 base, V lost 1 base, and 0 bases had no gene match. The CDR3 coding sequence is TGTGCCAGCAGTGAAGGGGGGGGGAACACCGGGGAGCTGTTTTTT. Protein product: CASSEGGGNTGELFF.

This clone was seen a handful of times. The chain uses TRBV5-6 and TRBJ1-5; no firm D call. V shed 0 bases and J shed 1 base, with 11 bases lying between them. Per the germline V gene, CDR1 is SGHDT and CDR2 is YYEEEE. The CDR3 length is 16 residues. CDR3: CASSLVSGESNQPQHF. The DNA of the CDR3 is TGTGCCAGCAGCTTGGTCTCCGGGGAAAGCAATCAGCCCCAGCATTTT. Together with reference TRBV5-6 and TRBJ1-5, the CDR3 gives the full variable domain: DAGVTQSPTHLIKTRGQQVTLRCSPKSGHDTVSWYQQALGQGPQFIFQYYEEEERQRGNFPDRFSGHQFPNYSSELNVNALLLGDSALYLCASSLVSGESNQPQHFGDGTRLSIL.

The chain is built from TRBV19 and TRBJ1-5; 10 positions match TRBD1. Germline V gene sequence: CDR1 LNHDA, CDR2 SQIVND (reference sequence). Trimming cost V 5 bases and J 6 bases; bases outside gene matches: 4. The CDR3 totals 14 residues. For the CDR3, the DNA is TGTGCCAGTAGTGCCAGACAGGGGGCTCAGCCCCAGCATTTT. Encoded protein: CASSARQGAQPQHF. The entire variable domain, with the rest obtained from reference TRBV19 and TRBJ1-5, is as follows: DGGITQSPKYLFRKEGQNVTLSCEQNLNHDAMYWYRQDPGQGLRLIYYSQIVNDFQKGDIAEGYSVSREKKESFPLTVTSAQKNPTAFYLCASSARQGAQPQHFGDGTRLSIL.

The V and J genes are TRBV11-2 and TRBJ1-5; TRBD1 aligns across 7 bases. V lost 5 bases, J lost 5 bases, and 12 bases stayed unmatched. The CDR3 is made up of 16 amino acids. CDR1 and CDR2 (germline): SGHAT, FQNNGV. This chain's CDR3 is CASSPRTGVTDQPQHF. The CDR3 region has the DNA TGTGCCAGCAGCCCGAGGACAGGAGTTACTGATCAGCCCCAGCATTTT.

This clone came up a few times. Here the CDR3 reads CASTPKDRANTEAFF. CDR3 nucleotides: TGTGCCAGCACCCCAAAAGACAGGGCGAACACTGAAGCTTTCTTT. The chain employs TRBV16 and TRBJ1-1; the match to TRBD1 covers 7 bases. The ends lost 7 bases at V and 1 base at J; junction bases unmatched: 9. The CDR3 extends over 15 amino acids. Germline lookup yields CDR1 KGHSY and CDR2 FQNENV.

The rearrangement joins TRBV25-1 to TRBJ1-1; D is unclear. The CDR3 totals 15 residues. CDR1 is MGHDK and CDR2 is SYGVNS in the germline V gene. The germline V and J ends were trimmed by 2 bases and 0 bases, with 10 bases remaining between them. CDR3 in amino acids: CASSEGPRLNTEAFF. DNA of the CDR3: TGTGCCAGCAGTGAAGGTCCCAGGTTGAACACTGAAGCTTTCTTT.

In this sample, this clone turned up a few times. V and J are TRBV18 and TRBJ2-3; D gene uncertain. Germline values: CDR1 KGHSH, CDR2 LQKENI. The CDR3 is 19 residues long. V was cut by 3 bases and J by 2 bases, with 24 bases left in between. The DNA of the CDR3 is TGTGCCAGCTCACCCCTCGATGCGGCCTCCTCACTAAACACAGATACGCAGTATTTT. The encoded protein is CASSPLDAASSLNTDTQYF.

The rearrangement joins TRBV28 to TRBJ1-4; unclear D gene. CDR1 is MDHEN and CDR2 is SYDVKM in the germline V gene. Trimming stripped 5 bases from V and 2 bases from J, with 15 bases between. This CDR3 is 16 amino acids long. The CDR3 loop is CASSTDQLRTNEKLFF. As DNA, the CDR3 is TGTGCCAGCAGTACCGATCAGTTGCGGACTAATGAAAAACTGTTTTTT.

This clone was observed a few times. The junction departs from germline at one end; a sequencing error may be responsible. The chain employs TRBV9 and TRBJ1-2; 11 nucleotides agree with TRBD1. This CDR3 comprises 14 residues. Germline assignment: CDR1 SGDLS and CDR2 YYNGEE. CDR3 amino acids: CASSPPGGQGANYF. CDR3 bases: TGTGCCAGCAGCCCCCCGGGAGGACAGGGGGCGAACTACTTC.

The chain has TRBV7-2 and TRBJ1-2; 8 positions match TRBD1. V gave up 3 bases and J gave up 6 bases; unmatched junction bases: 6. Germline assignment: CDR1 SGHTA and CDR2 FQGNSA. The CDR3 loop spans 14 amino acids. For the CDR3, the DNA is TGTGCCAGCAGCTTTGACAGGGGTCGCCATGGCTACACCTTC. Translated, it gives CASSFDRGRHGYTF.

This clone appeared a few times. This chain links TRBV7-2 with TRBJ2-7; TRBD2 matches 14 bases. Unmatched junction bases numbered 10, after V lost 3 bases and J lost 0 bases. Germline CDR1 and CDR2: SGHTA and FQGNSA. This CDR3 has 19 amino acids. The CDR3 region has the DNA TGTGCCAGCAGCTTCTACCCTGGGACTAGCGGGGGCCGCTCCTACGAGCAGTACTTC. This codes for CASSFYPGTSGGRSYEQYF.

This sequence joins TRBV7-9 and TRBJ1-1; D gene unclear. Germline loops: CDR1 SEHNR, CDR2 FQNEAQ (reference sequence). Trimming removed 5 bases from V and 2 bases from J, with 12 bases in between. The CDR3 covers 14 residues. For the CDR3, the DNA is TGTGCCAGCAGCATCACTACGGGAAACACTGAAGCTTTCTTT. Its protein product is CASSITTGNTEAFF.

CDR3: CASSRGAGELFF. In DNA, the CDR3 is TGTGCCAGCAGCAGGGGTGCCGGGGAGCTGTTTTTT. The chain carries TRBV6-6 and TRBJ2-2; TRBD1 is a possible D gene (6 bases). The germline V gene encodes CDR1 MNHNY and CDR2 SVGAGI (reference sequence). This CDR3 spans 12 amino acids. The ends were cut back, 6 bases at V and 6 bases at J, with 8 bases in the middle.

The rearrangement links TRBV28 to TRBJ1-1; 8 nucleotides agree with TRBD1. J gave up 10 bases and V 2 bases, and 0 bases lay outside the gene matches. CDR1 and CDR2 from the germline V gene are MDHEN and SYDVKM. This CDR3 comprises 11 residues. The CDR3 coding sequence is TGTGCCAGCAGTTTAGGACAGGGAGCTTTCTTT. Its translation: CASSLGQGAFF. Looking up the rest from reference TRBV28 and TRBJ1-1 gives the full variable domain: DVKVTQSSRYLVKRTGEKVFLECVQDMDHENMFWYRQDPGLGLRLIYFSYDVKMKEKGDIPEGYSVSREKKERFSLILESASTNQTSMYLCASSLGQGAFFGQGTRLTVV.

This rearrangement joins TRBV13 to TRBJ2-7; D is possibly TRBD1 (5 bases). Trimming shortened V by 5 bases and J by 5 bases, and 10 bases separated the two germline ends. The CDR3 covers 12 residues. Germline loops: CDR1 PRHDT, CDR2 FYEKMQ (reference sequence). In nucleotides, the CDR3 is TGTGCCAGCAGCATTAGACAGAACGAGCAGTACTTC. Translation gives CASSIRQNEQYF.

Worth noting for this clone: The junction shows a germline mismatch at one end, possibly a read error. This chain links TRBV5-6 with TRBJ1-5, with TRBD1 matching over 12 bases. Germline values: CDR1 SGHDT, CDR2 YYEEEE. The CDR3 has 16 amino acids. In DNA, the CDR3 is TGTGCCAGCAGTTTGGGACAGGGGGCGATAAATCAGCCCCAGCATTTT. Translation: CASSLGQGAINQPQHF.

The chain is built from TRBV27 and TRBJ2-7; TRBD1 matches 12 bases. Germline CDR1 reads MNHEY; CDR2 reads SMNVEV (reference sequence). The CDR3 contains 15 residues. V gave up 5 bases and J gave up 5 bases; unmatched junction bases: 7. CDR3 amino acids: CASSTLGQGADEQYF. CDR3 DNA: TGTGCCAGCAGTACCCTGGGACAGGGGGCCGACGAGCAGTACTTC.

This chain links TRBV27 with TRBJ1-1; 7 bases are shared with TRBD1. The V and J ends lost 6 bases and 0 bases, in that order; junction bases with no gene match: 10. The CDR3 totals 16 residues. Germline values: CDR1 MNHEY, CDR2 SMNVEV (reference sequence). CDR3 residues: CASRTSPGQLNTEAFF. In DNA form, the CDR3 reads TGTGCCAGCAGAACTTCGCCGGGACAGTTGAACACTGAAGCTTTCTTT.

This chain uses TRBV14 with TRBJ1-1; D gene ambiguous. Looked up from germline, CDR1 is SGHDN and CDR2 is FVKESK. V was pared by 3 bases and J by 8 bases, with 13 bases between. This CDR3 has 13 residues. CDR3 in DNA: TGTGCCAGCAGCCAGCCCGGGGTACCAGAAGCTTTCTTT. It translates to CASSQPGVPEAFF. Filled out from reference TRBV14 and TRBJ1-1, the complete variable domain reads EAGVTQFPSHSVIEKGQTVTLRCDPISGHDNLYWYRRVMGKEIKFLLHFVKESKQDESGMPNNRFLAERTGGTYSTLKVQPAELEDSGVYFCASSQPGVPEAFFGQGTRLTVV.

The CDR3 region has the DNA TGTGCCAGCAGCTTGCGAGCGAATGATGGGCAGTACTTC. This encodes CASSLRANDGQYF. V is TRBV5-6 and J is TRBJ2-7; D remains unclear. The CDR3 covers 13 residues. V was cut by 1 base and J by 9 bases, with 14 bases left in between. The germline V gene has CDR1 SGHDT and CDR2 YYEEEE.

The CDR3 bases are TGTGCCAGCAGTTACTCAGGGACAGGGAGGACTGAAGCTTTCTTT. Its protein is CASSYSGTGRTEAFF. The V gene is TRBV6-6, the J gene TRBJ1-1; 9 bases match TRBD1. With 0 bases clipped from V and 5 bases from J, the junction kept 4 bases outside the gene matches. The CDR3 runs to 15 residues. CDR1 and CDR2 (germline): MNHNY, SVGAGI (reference sequence).

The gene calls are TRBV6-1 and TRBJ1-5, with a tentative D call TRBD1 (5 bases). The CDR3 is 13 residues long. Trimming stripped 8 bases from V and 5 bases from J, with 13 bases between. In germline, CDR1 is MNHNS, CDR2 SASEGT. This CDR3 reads CASADGGHQPQHF. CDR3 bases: TGTGCCAGCGCCGACGGGGGACATCAGCCCCAGCATTTT.